This record concerns one T cell receptor beta chain sequence. The sample originates from a study of cytotoxic CD8 clonotypes in ibrutinib-treated CLL. The CDR3 has 14 amino acids. The germline V gene has CDR1 ENHRY and CDR2 SYGVKD. Trimming removed 3 bases from V and 5 bases from J, with 11 bases in between. Assay: immunoSEQ multiplex PCR; the TCRdb copy retains only in-frame clones and omits some. There are almost 250,000 clones in the sample; 70% occur only once, and 15% lies in the top ten. This TCR came from a human donor with chronic lymphocytic leukemia. Sequences were derived from PBMCs, sampled after 24 months of ibrutinib treatment. The V gene is TRBV10-3, the J gene TRBJ1-5; tentative D call: TRBD1 (5 bases). In DNA form, the CDR3 reads TGTGCCATCAGTGATAGGGGATGGGATCAGCCCCAGCATTTT. This sequence encodes CAISDRGWDQPQHF.